What follows describes a single TCR beta chain. As yet, its antigen is unknown. This entry is derived from a study of early T cells in non-severe SARS-CoV-2 infection. One entry per CDR3 protein results from TCRdb running MiXCR on the 5' RACE reads. The repertoire holds some 96,000 distinct CDR3 sequences, with more than 9.5% as singletons. The CDR3 is 15 residues long. Germline values: CDR1 SGHAT, CDR2 FQNNGV. The V end was cut by 0 bases, the J end by 6 bases, with 13 bases between. Overall study findings and caveats: The matching step, a VDJdb search, favored anti-spike CD8 responses and missed private and CD4 specificities.

The sequence came from an adult who was a healthcare worker with PCR-confirmed SARS-CoV-2 infection or an uninfected control (not recorded which). The rearrangement links TRBV11-2 to TRBJ2-3; unclear D gene. Specimen: whole blood, collected at baseline. The CDR3, as DNA: TGTGCCAGCAGCTTAGAAGGGTTAGCTAGGGATACGCAGTATTTT. It codes for CASSLEGLARDTQYF.